This passage covers 18 T cell receptor beta chains from one sample sequenced in a study of OX40 agonist ivuxolimab in advanced cancers. Sequenced by immunoSEQ multiplex PCR; TCRdb stores in-frame clones only, minus some. The profile covers tens of thousands of clones, with 80% to 90% appearing a single time and around 30% taken by the ten largest. This specimen consisted of CD4+ or CD8+ T cells sorted from blood, obtained in a trial of the OX40 agonist ivuxolimab. Every receptor here comes from an adult with an advanced solid tumor such as melanoma, head and neck, liver or kidney cancer.

V usage is TRBV28 and J usage is TRBJ2-5; TRBD2 aligns across 9 bases. The better agreement between TRBJ2-7 and the DNA end casts doubt on the J call. The CDR3 extends over 15 amino acids. CDR1 is MDHEN, CDR2 SYDVKM, per germline. In DNA form, the CDR3 reads TGTGCCAGCAGTTTTGCTAGCGGGAACATGAACGAGCAGTACTTC. Translation: CASSFASGNMNEQYF.

The chain recombines TRBV27 with TRBJ2-7; maybe TRBD2 (6 bases). CDR1 and CDR2 (germline): MNHEY, SMNVEV (reference sequence). The CDR3 is 14 amino acids. Trimming shortened V by 5 bases and J by 2 bases, and 13 bases separated the two germline ends. CDR3 coding DNA: TGTGCCAGCAGTGCGTTGGGACTTGCCTACGAGCAGTACTTC. It encodes CASSALGLAYEQYF.

This chain links TRBV7-9 with TRBJ2-1; TRBD2 might be the D (5 bases). This CDR3 is built from 11 residues. Deletions cut 6 bases from V and 16 bases from J, with 16 bases between. CDR1 is SEHNR, CDR2 FQNEAQ, per germline (reference sequence). CDR3: CASRLDYPEFF. CDR3 coding DNA: TGTGCCAGCAGGCTCGACTATCCGGAATTCTTC.

V is TRBV11-3 and J is TRBJ2-3; D gene ambiguous. The CDR3 length is 12 residues. With 0 bases removed from V and 6 bases from J, the gap between germline ends came to 4 bases. The germline gives CDR1 SGHNT, CDR2 YENEEA. This CDR3 is CASSLEGDTQYF. CDR3 DNA: TGTGCCAGCAGCTTAGAGGGGGATACGCAGTATTTT.

The chain joins TRBV10-3 to TRBJ2-2; TRBD2 agrees at 11 bases. This CDR3 is built from 18 residues. From germline, CDR1 is ENHRY and CDR2 SYGVKD. The V segment lost 2 bases and the J segment 0 bases; nucleotides outside the gene matches: 5. The CDR3 spells CAISERGLADANTGELFF. In DNA form, the CDR3 reads TGTGCCATCAGTGAGCGGGGACTAGCGGACGCGAACACCGGGGAGCTGTTTTTT.

The chain couples TRBV29-1 to TRBJ2-7, with 7 bases fitting TRBD2. The CDR3 runs 13 residues. The V and J ends lost 2 bases and 3 bases, in that order; junction bases with no gene match: 4. Germline assignment: CDR1 SQVTM and CDR2 ANQGSEA. CDR3 sequence: CSVESSGDYEQYF. The CDR3 DNA sequence: TGCAGCGTTGAATCCAGCGGGGACTACGAGCAGTACTTC.

As to this clone: One end of the junction is discordant with germline, which a read error may explain. J is TRBJ1-4 and V is TRBV10-3, with 7 bases that match TRBD1. This CDR3 has 14 residues. Germline V lookup: CDR1 ENHRY, CDR2 SYGVKD. CDR3 DNA sequence: TGTGCCAGCAGTTCGGGACAGAAGAATGAAAAACTGTTTTTT. This encodes CASSSGQKNEKLFF.

The J gene is TRBJ1-1, the V gene TRBV11-1, with 7 bases lining up with TRBD1. CDR1 SGHAT and CDR2 FQDESV come from the germline V gene (reference sequence). Trimming cost V 2 bases and J 4 bases; bases outside gene matches: 13. There are 17 residues in the CDR3. The CDR3 loop reads CASSLPRQGSLSTEAFF. In DNA, the CDR3 is TGTGCCAGCAGCTTACCGCGACAGGGTAGCCTTAGCACTGAAGCTTTCTTT. The full variable domain, completed using reference TRBV11-1 and TRBJ1-1, is EAEVAQSPRYKITEKSQAVAFWCDPISGHATLYWYRQILGQGPELLVQFQDESVVDDSQLPKDRFSAERLKGVDSTLKIQPAELGDSAMYLCASSLPRQGSLSTEAFFGQGTRLTVV.

This clone was recorded once. The rearrangement joins TRBV7-3 to TRBJ2-5; TRBD1 aligns across 8 bases. CDR3 size: 15 residues. CDR1 is SGHTA, CDR2 FQGTGA, per germline. With V trimmed by 4 bases and J by 4 bases, 8 bases remained unmatched. The CDR3 loop is CASSSWAGGGETQYF. The CDR3 DNA sequence: TGTGCCAGCAGCTCCTGGGCAGGGGGCGGAGAGACCCAGTACTTC.

Points on this clone: Other DNA sequences from this sample encode an identical CDR3 as well. The chain has TRBV28 and TRBJ1-1; D gene ambiguous. The CDR3 totals 13 residues. Germline CDR1 reads MDHEN; CDR2 reads SYDVKM. The V and J ends lost 3 bases and 5 bases respectively, with 10 bases between them. This chain's CDR3 is CASSLEYDTEAFF. The CDR3 DNA sequence: TGTGCCAGCAGTTTGGAATATGATACTGAAGCTTTCTTT.

The chain carries TRBV7-3 and TRBJ2-3, with 8 bases identical to TRBD1. Germline-derived CDR1 and CDR2 are SGHTA and FQGTGA. J gave up 10 bases and V 1 base, and 4 bases lay outside the gene matches. The CDR3 has 13 residues. CDR3 in amino acids: CASSLIGTGSQYF. The CDR3 DNA is TGTGCCAGCAGCTTAATAGGGACAGGATCGCAGTATTTT.

This rearrangement joins TRBV5-5 to TRBJ2-1, with D hard to call. The CDR3 loop spans 18 amino acids. CDR1 is SGHKS and CDR2 is YYEKEE in the germline V gene (reference sequence). The V and J ends lost 0 bases and 0 bases respectively, with 16 bases between them. CDR3 loop: CASSLEGVGLSSYNEQFF. Written as DNA, the CDR3 is TGTGCCAGCAGCTTGGAAGGAGTGGGGTTAAGCTCCTACAATGAGCAGTTCTTC.

This rearrangement joins TRBV5-5 to TRBJ2-3; 8 bases map to TRBD1. The junction had 2 bases not matched to a gene; V was cut back by 3 bases and J by 5 bases. CDR1 and CDR2 from the germline V gene are SGHKS and YYEKEE (reference sequence). The CDR3 consists of 13 residues. CDR3: CASSWTGLDTQYF. The CDR3 nucleotides read TGTGCCAGCAGCTGGACAGGGCTAGATACGCAGTATTTT. Using reference TRBV5-5 and TRBJ2-3 for the parts outside the CDR3, the full variable domain is DAGVTQSPTHLIKTRGQQVTLRCSPISGHKSVSWYQQVLGQGPQFIFQYYEKEERGRGNFPDRFSARQFPNYSSELNVNALLLGDSALYLCASSWTGLDTQYFGPGTRLTVL.

The V call is TRBV28, the J call TRBJ2-3; D possibly corresponds to TRBD1 (6 bases). Germline-derived CDR1 and CDR2 are MDHEN and SYDVKM. The length of the CDR3 is 15 residues. Trimming shortened V by 4 bases and J by 2 bases, and 13 bases separated the two germline ends. CDR3 DNA: TGTGCCAGCAGTTCCCGACAGGAGTACACAGATACGCAGTATTTT. This gives the protein CASSSRQEYTDTQYF.

The J gene is TRBJ2-1, the V gene TRBV19, with D unresolved. The CDR3 runs to 11 residues. CDR1 LNHDA and CDR2 SQIVND come from the germline V gene (reference sequence). V lost 5 bases, J lost 3 bases, and 2 bases lay in between. The CDR3 loop is CASSDYNEQFF. In DNA, the CDR3 is TGTGCCAGTAGTGACTACAATGAGCAGTTCTTC.

The chain combines TRBV6-5 with TRBJ2-7; possibly TRBD1 for D (5 bases). CDR3 size: 12 residues. Trimming pared 7 bases from V and 4 bases from J, leaving 11 bases between. Per the germline V gene, CDR1 is MNHEY and CDR2 is SVGAGI. The DNA for the CDR3 is TGTGCCAGCACGGACAACCCGTACGAGCAGTACTTC. It encodes CASTDNPYEQYF.

V usage is TRBV5-1 and J usage is TRBJ2-7; D not certain. Germline V gene lookup returns CDR1 SGHRS and CDR2 YFSETQ. V was cut by 0 bases and J by 5 bases, with 15 bases left in between. The CDR3 consists of 15 residues. CDR3 residues: CASSLELLGLHEQYF. In DNA, the CDR3 is TGCGCCAGCAGCTTGGAGTTGTTGGGTTTGCACGAGCAGTACTTC.

In its sample, this clone was seen once. The chain joins TRBV2 to TRBJ1-5; maybe TRBD1 (5 bases). V was clipped by 6 bases and J by 5 bases, with 23 bases between them. CDR1 and CDR2 from the germline V gene are SNHLY and FYNNEI. This CDR3 comprises 17 residues. The CDR3 DNA reads as TGTGCCAGCAGGCCCGACGGGACCTCTCTTGCGGATCAGCCCCAGCATTTT. Translated: CASRPDGTSLADQPQHF.